This T cell receptor beta chain stems from a study of T cell responses to AZD1222 COVID-19 vaccine. Regarding the study as a whole: Only a handful of AZD1222 recipients were seropositive at baseline. Most donors were white British and more were female, and clonal diversity was possibly underestimated. Nearly half of spike-specific TCRs reportedly target unmutated variant regions.

Profiled with immunoSEQ multiplex PCR; TCRdb holds only in-frame clones, not every one. This table has roughly 110,000 clones, 80% to 95% appearing once. Pooled together were second doses at about 4 or about 12 weeks. Comments on this clone: Its target is unknown.

Sequenced here: peripheral blood, sampled 28 days after the second AZD1222 dose. The source of this sequence is an adult who received the AZD1222 COVID-19 vaccine.

CDR3 sequence: CASRKDGYEQYF. The CDR3 DNA sequence: TGCGCCAGCAGGAAGGATGGCTACGAGCAGTACTTC. The genes are TRBV5-1 and TRBJ2-7; D call uncertain. CDR1 is SGHRS, CDR2 YFSETQ, per germline. V dropped 5 bases and J dropped 3 bases, with 9 bases sitting between them. CDR3 length equals 12 residues.